The next 27 T cell receptor beta chains were all read from a single sample in a study of T cell changes during pregnancy in multiple sclerosis (dated by TCRdb to the late 2010s). Library method: the immunoSEQ multiplex PCR assay. The clones in this table, taken by TCRdb from immuneACCESS, are in-frame only. Not every clone is retained; where verified, under half of the shortfall comes from an unresolved V gene, and the cause of the rest is unknown. In this sample the table shows roughly 110,000 clones, about 90% of which occur a single time. The ten largest make up around 1.6% of the sample. Sequenced here: peripheral blood, sampled before pregnancy. These receptors all come from a female donor with multiple sclerosis, enrolled in a pregnancy study.

This CDR3 reads CASSSRTTGDFQPQHF. CDR3 bases: TGTGCCAGCAGTTCAAGAACGACAGGGGATTTTCAGCCCCAGCATTTT. The chain joins TRBV27 to TRBJ1-5; 8 bases are shared with TRBD1. V lost 4 bases, J lost 6 bases, and 11 bases stayed unmatched. The length of the CDR3 is 16 residues. From germline, CDR1 is MNHEY and CDR2 SMNVEV (reference sequence).

The chain's CDR3 is CASSPARDRGRGETQYF. In DNA form, the CDR3 reads TGTGCCAGCAGCCCTGCCCGGGACAGGGGAAGAGGGGAGACCCAGTACTTC. The chain carries TRBV5-4 and TRBJ2-5; 10 bases align to TRBD1. CDR3 length: 17 amino acids. Trimming removed 4 bases from V and 5 bases from J; junction bases left unmatched: 14. The germline V gene has CDR1 SGHNT and CDR2 YYREEE (reference sequence).

The V and J genes are TRBV29-1 and TRBJ2-7, with TRBD2 as a possible D gene (6 bases). CDR1 SQVTM and CDR2 ANQGSEA come from the germline V gene. This CDR3 contains 14 residues. V was pared by 6 bases and J by 4 bases, with 19 bases between. The CDR3 DNA sequence: TGCAGCGTGCTTGTGGTGGTGGGGGGATACGAGCAGTACTTC. As protein: CSVLVVVGGYEQYF.

J is TRBJ1-2 and V is TRBV5-1; D possibly corresponds to TRBD1 (5 bases). The CDR3 contains 14 residues. CDR1 is SGHRS, CDR2 YFSETQ, per germline. Trimming took off 5 bases at V and 3 bases at J, with 14 bases between the two ends. The CDR3 DNA is TGCGCCAGCAGGGGGCAGGCCAGCTACTATGGCTACACCTTC. Its protein product is CASRGQASYYGYTF.

V usage is TRBV30 and J usage is TRBJ1-3; D perhaps matches TRBD1 (6 bases). The CDR3 is made up of 15 amino acids. V lost 2 bases to trimming and J lost 4 bases, with 15 bases between them. The germline V gene encodes CDR1 GTSNPN and CDR2 SVGIG (reference sequence). The CDR3 loop reads CAWSPPWGPGNTIYF. CDR3 coding DNA: TGTGCCTGGAGTCCCCCCTGGGGGCCCGGAAACACCATATATTTT.

This chain joins TRBV28 and TRBJ2-6; D is undetermined. Germline V lookup: CDR1 MDHEN, CDR2 SYDVKM. The V and J ends lost 11 bases and 0 bases respectively, with 8 bases between them. CDR3 length: 13 residues. CDR3 loop: CASFNSGANVLTF. The CDR3 region has the DNA TGTGCCTCGTTTAACTCTGGGGCCAACGTCCTGACTTTC.

This clone was seen a few times. V gene TRBV21-1 combines with J gene TRBJ2-7; the table's D call of TRBD2 was not tested on the DNA. TRBV21-1 is a documented pseudogene. This CDR3 is built from 12 residues. The CDR3 reads CAGLRESYEQYF. The DNA for the CDR3 is TGTGCCGGTTTGCGGGAGTCCTACGAGCAGTACTTC.

This clone was detected once. The rearrangement links TRBV9 to TRBJ2-7, with TRBD1 matching over 12 bases. Germline V gene sequence: CDR1 SGDLS, CDR2 YYNGEE. The CDR3 runs to 15 residues. V shed 0 bases, J shed 6 bases, and the junction held 4 bases outside the gene matches. DNA of the CDR3: TGTGCCAGCAGCGTAGAGGGACAGGGGGCGCGCGAGCAGTACTTC. It encodes CASSVEGQGAREQYF.

CDR3: CASSRIAGPRTQYF. CDR3 nucleotide sequence: TGTGCCAGCAGCCGAATAGCGGGGCCTAGGACCCAGTACTTC. V usage is TRBV9 and J usage is TRBJ2-5; 8 positions match TRBD2. Germline CDR1 is SGDLS and CDR2 is YYNGEE. Trimming removed 4 bases from V and 7 bases from J; junction bases left unmatched: 9. The CDR3 is 14 amino acids.

CDR3 nucleotides: TGTGCCAGCAGTGAAGAAGGCGGGGGGGCAGATACGCAGTATTTT. It is translated as CASSEEGGGADTQYF. The chain recombines TRBV2 with TRBJ2-3; 9 bases match TRBD2. This CDR3 contains 15 residues. V lost 1 base to trimming and J lost 4 bases; unmatched junction nucleotides: 3. CDR1 and CDR2 (germline): SNHLY, FYNNEI.

This chain joins TRBV4-1 and TRBJ2-3, with D possibly being TRBD1 (5 bases). V was cut by 3 bases and J by 0 bases, with 10 bases left in between. This CDR3 region has 15 residues. Germline values: CDR1 MGHRA, CDR2 YSYEKL. The CDR3 reads CASSHLGASTDTQYF. The CDR3 nucleotides read TGCGCCAGCAGCCACTTAGGGGCTAGCACAGATACGCAGTATTTT.

DNA for the CDR3: TGTGCCAGCAGTTTAGGAGCAGGGTGGGTTCGGTCACCCCTCCACTTT. This encodes CASSLGAGWVRSPLHF. The chain has TRBV27 and TRBJ1-6, with D perhaps TRBD1 (5 bases). The V and J ends lost 2 bases and 10 bases respectively, with 18 bases between them. Germline V lookup: CDR1 MNHEY, CDR2 SMNVEV (reference sequence). The CDR3 length is 16 residues.

The chain is built from TRBV12-5 and TRBJ2-7, with TRBD2 matching 7 bases. Germline assignment: CDR1 LGHNT and CDR2 FRNRAP. Trimming removed 0 bases from V and 2 bases from J; junction bases left unmatched: 4. This CDR3 is built from 15 residues. The CDR3 sequence is CASGLVAGLAYEQYF. CDR3 DNA sequence: TGTGCTAGTGGTTTGGTCGCCGGACTAGCCTACGAGCAGTACTTC.

CDR3 in amino acids: CASSLSGVLNEQFF. CDR3 DNA sequence: TGTGCCAGCAGCCTCAGCGGGGTATTGAATGAGCAGTTCTTC. The genes are TRBV7-2 and TRBJ2-1; 7 nucleotides match TRBD2. Germline CDR1 reads SGHTA; CDR2 reads FQGNSA. With 5 bases clipped from V and 7 bases from J, the junction kept 8 bases outside the gene matches. The CDR3 has 14 amino acids.

The chain is built from TRBV9 and TRBJ1-6, with D perhaps TRBD1 (6 bases). The V end lost 3 bases, the J end lost 8 bases, and 15 bases lay between the germline ends. Germline values: CDR1 SGDLS, CDR2 YYNGEE. CDR3 length: 15 amino acids. CDR3 bases: TGTGCCAGCAGCGGCAGGGGCCAACTGGATTCACCCCTCCACTTT. Its protein product is CASSGRGQLDSPLHF.

This sequence joins TRBV5-1 and TRBJ2-3, with 9 bases that match TRBD1. This CDR3 region has 14 residues. Trimming removed 1 base from V and 4 bases from J; junction bases left unmatched: 1. Germline CDR1 is SGHRS and CDR2 is YFSETQ. The CDR3 nucleotides read TGCGCCAGCAGCTTGACAGGGGGCGCAGATACGCAGTATTTT. It yields the protein CASSLTGGADTQYF.

The rearrangement uses TRBV6-1 and TRBJ2-2; weak D call: TRBD1 (6 bases). The germline V gene has CDR1 MNHNS and CDR2 SASEGT. The CDR3 is 14 amino acids. V lost 6 bases and J 3 bases, leaving 11 bases between the germline ends. The CDR3 coding sequence is TGTGCCAGCAGACAGGGTTGGGACACCGGGGAGCTGTTTTTT. Its translation is CASRQGWDTGELFF.

The chain employs TRBV29-1 and TRBJ2-3, with 7 bases identical to TRBD2. The CDR3 runs 14 residues. Losses at the gene ends were 6 bases for V and 0 bases for J; bases not matched to a gene: 6. The germline V gene encodes CDR1 SQVTM and CDR2 ANQGSEA. CDR3 nucleotides: TGCAGCGTAGAACTAGCGTCTAGCACAGATACGCAGTATTTT. Its translation is CSVELASSTDTQYF.

The chain is built from TRBV5-1 and TRBJ2-3; 10 bases agree with TRBD1. V trimming: 6 bases; J trimming: 4 bases; junction bases outside the gene matches: 11. The CDR3 consists of 16 residues. The germline V gene encodes CDR1 SGHRS and CDR2 YFSETQ. CDR3 sequence reads: CASKPDAGTGADTQYF. Written as DNA, the CDR3 is TGCGCCAGCAAGCCTGACGCCGGGACAGGGGCAGATACGCAGTATTTT. The complete variable domain, with remaining parts taken from reference TRBV5-1 and TRBJ2-3, reads KAGVTQTPRYLIKTRGQQVTLSCSPISGHRSVSWYQQTPGQGLQFLFEYFSETQRNKGNFPGRFSGRQFSNSRSEMNVSTLELGDSALYLCASKPDAGTGADTQYFGPGTRLTVL.

The chain uses TRBV2 and TRBJ2-1, with 7 positions matching TRBD1. The CDR3 has 14 residues. Germline-derived CDR1 and CDR2 are SNHLY and FYNNEI. The ends lost 4 bases at V and 7 bases at J; junction bases unmatched: 7. The CDR3 DNA follows: TGTGCCAGCAGTGGGCAGGGACAGACGAATGAGCAGTTCTTC. It yields the protein CASSGQGQTNEQFF.

The chain combines TRBV5-6 with TRBJ2-5; TRBD1 agrees at 9 bases. CDR1 SGHDT and CDR2 YYEEEE come from the germline V gene. The CDR3 has 16 residues. V lost 4 bases, J lost 0 bases, and 7 bases stayed unmatched. The CDR3 region is CASSQDRGGYQETQYF. CDR3 in DNA: TGTGCCAGCAGCCAGGACAGGGGAGGGTACCAAGAGACCCAGTACTTC.

V gene TRBV5-6 combines with J gene TRBJ1-2, with D perhaps TRBD1 (5 bases). Germline CDR1 reads SGHDT; CDR2 reads YYEEEE. This CDR3 region has 14 residues. V was trimmed by 0 bases and J by 4 bases, leaving 10 bases between them. The CDR3 DNA sequence: TGTGCCAGCAGCTTGGAAACAGGAATCTATGGCTACACCTTC. It translates to CASSLETGIYGYTF. The full variable domain, its missing parts supplied by reference TRBV5-6 and TRBJ1-2, is DAGVTQSPTHLIKTRGQQVTLRCSPKSGHDTVSWYQQALGQGPQFIFQYYEEEERQRGNFPDRFSGHQFPNYSSELNVNALLLGDSALYLCASSLETGIYGYTFGSGTRLTVV.

V gene TRBV7-2 combines with J gene TRBJ2-1; 8 bases line up with TRBD1. The CDR3 sequence is 16 residues long. Germline V CDR1 and CDR2: SGHTA, FQGNSA. The junction had 12 bases not matched to a gene; V was cut back by 5 bases and J by 6 bases. CDR3 residues: CASSHGQGLGANEQFF. CDR3 sequence (DNA): TGTGCCAGCAGCCACGGACAGGGATTGGGGGCCAATGAGCAGTTCTTC. Based on the CDR3 plus reference TRBV7-2 and TRBJ2-1, the full variable domain is GAGVSQSPSNKVTEKGKDVELRCDPISGHTALYWYRQSLGQGLEFLIYFQGNSAPDKSGLPSDRFSAERTGGSVSTLTIQRTQQEDSAVYLCASSHGQGLGANEQFFGPGTRLTVL.

The genes are TRBV2 and TRBJ2-1; a possible D gene is TRBD2 (5 bases). Germline CDR1 SNHLY, CDR2 FYNNEI. The CDR3 consists of 15 residues. Trimming cost V 8 bases and J 0 bases, with 14 bases left between them. In DNA, the CDR3 is TGTGCCAGCCGTCCGCGGGTTAGCTCCTACAATGAGCAGTTCTTC. It is translated as CASRPRVSSYNEQFF.

The V and J genes are TRBV10-1 and TRBJ2-5; D gene unclear. Deletions cut 4 bases from V and 0 bases from J, with 15 bases between. CDR1 and CDR2 from the germline V gene are WNHNN and SYGVQD (reference sequence). This CDR3 is built from 16 residues. CDR3 amino acids: CASSAPRVGYQETQYF. The CDR3 DNA follows: TGCGCCAGCAGTGCCCCACGGGTTGGGTACCAAGAGACCCAGTACTTC.

The chain couples TRBV6-1 to TRBJ1-3; D perhaps matches TRBD1 (6 bases). Germline CDR1 is MNHNS and CDR2 is SASEGT. Trimming cost V 2 bases and J 2 bases, with 10 bases left between them. The CDR3 length is 15 residues. This chain's CDR3 is CASSEKQGAGNTIYF. CDR3 bases: TGTGCCAGCAGTGAAAAACAGGGAGCTGGAAACACCATATATTTT.

The chain joins TRBV5-4 to TRBJ1-1; D remains unclear. This CDR3 spans 13 amino acids. Trimming removed 2 bases at V and 3 bases at J, with 8 bases between. Germline CDR1 and CDR2: SGHNT and YYREEE (reference sequence). As DNA, the CDR3 is TGTGCCAGCAGCTTCGGGGTCGACACTGAAGCTTTCTTT. It yields the protein CASSFGVDTEAFF.